Listed below are T cell receptor beta chains from one sample, sequenced in a study of shared clonotypes between healthy human individuals. Assay used: immunoSEQ multiplex PCR; TCRdb lists only in-frame clones, some missing. The sample lists about 480,000 clones, approximately 79% occurring once. Sequencing was carried out using PBMCs. These receptors all stem from a woman between 40 and 50 years old in good health. Some clones in this sample may be carry-over from other donors' samples. CDR3s include the opening cysteine and the closing phenylalanine or tryptophan. Fields, in order: CDR3 length, V gene, D gene, clone size, J gene, CDR3 protein, CDR3 DNA. The D gene is left open where the match is weak. Where a row states a size, it is once, few, many or the class of an expanded clone; other rows omit it.

>12|TRBV28|NA|NA|TRBJ1-2
CASSLRQIGYTF
TGTGCCAGCAGTTTGCGACAGATCGGCTACACCTTC
>14|TRBV28|NA|NA|TRBJ2-7
CASSLWGPSYEQYF
TGTGCCAGCAGTTTATGGGGGCCGTCCTACGAGCAGTACTTC
>15|TRBV15|TRBD1|once|TRBJ2-5
CATSTGQGEWETQYF
TGTGCCACCAGCACGGGACAGGGGGAATGGGAGACCCAGTACTTC
>14|TRBV7-9|NA|NA|TRBJ1-2
CASSFHPDSYGYTF
TGTGCCAGCAGCTTCCACCCGGACAGTTACGGCTACACCTTC
>15|TRBV2|NA|NA|TRBJ2-4
CASSVTDLAKNIQYF
TGTGCCAGCAGTGTGACGGATTTAGCCAAAAACATTCAGTACTTC
>14|TRBV10-3|TRBD2|NA|TRBJ2-7
CAISNSGSTYEQYF
TGTGCCATCAGCAATAGCGGGAGCACCTACGAGCAGTACTTC
>18|TRBV9|NA|once|TRBJ1-2
CASSVEPVGTKLDYGYTF
TGTGCCAGCAGCGTAGAACCGGTCGGGACAAAATTGGACTATGGCTACACCTTC
>13|TRBV5-4|TRBD1|few|TRBJ1-2
CASSLEGQTGYTF
TGTGCCAGCAGCTTGGAGGGACAGACTGGCTACACCTTC
>13|TRBV2|NA|NA|TRBJ1-2
CASSEQGNYGYTF
TGTGCCAGCAGTGAACAGGGGAACTATGGCTACACCTTC
>15|TRBV6-5|TRBD2|NA|TRBJ2-5
CASSSSPTSPETQYF
TGTGCCAGCAGTTCGTCGCCGACTAGCCCAGAGACCCAGTACTTC
>17|TRBV27|TRBD2|NA|TRBJ2-3
CASSLSILAGARDTQYF
TGTGCCAGCAGTTTATCGATCCTAGCGGGAGCGCGAGATACGCAGTATTTT
>16|TRBV5-1|TRBD1|NA|TRBJ2-2
CASSLTDRGLAGELFF
TGCGCCAGCAGCTTGACGGACAGGGGGCTGGCCGGGGAGCTGTTTTTT
>15|TRBV6-5|TRBD2|few|TRBJ2-7
CASRDGGGGPYEQYF
TGTGCCAGCAGAGACGGTGGCGGGGGGCCTTACGAGCAGTACTTC
>15|TRBV5-6|TRBD2|few|TRBJ2-5
CASSFGLAGVETQYF
TGTGCCAGCAGCTTCGGACTAGCGGGAGTGGAGACCCAGTACTTC
>11|TRBV27|NA|NA|TRBJ2-3
CASTSTDTQYF
TGTGCCAGCACCAGTACAGATACGCAGTATTTT